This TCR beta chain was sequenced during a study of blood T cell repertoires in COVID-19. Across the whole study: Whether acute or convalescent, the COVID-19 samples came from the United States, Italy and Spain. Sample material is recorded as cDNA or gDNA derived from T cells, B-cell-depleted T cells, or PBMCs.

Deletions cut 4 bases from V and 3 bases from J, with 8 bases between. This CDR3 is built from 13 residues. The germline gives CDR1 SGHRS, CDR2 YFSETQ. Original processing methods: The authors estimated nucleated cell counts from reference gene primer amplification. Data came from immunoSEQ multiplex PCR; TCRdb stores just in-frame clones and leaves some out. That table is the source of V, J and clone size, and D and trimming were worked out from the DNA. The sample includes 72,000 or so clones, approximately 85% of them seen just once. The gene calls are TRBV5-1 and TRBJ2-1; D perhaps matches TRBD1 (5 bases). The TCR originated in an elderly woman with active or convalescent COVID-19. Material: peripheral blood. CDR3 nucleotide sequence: TGCGCCAGCAGCACTGACAGCTACAATGAGCAGTTCTTC. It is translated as CASSTDSYNEQFF.